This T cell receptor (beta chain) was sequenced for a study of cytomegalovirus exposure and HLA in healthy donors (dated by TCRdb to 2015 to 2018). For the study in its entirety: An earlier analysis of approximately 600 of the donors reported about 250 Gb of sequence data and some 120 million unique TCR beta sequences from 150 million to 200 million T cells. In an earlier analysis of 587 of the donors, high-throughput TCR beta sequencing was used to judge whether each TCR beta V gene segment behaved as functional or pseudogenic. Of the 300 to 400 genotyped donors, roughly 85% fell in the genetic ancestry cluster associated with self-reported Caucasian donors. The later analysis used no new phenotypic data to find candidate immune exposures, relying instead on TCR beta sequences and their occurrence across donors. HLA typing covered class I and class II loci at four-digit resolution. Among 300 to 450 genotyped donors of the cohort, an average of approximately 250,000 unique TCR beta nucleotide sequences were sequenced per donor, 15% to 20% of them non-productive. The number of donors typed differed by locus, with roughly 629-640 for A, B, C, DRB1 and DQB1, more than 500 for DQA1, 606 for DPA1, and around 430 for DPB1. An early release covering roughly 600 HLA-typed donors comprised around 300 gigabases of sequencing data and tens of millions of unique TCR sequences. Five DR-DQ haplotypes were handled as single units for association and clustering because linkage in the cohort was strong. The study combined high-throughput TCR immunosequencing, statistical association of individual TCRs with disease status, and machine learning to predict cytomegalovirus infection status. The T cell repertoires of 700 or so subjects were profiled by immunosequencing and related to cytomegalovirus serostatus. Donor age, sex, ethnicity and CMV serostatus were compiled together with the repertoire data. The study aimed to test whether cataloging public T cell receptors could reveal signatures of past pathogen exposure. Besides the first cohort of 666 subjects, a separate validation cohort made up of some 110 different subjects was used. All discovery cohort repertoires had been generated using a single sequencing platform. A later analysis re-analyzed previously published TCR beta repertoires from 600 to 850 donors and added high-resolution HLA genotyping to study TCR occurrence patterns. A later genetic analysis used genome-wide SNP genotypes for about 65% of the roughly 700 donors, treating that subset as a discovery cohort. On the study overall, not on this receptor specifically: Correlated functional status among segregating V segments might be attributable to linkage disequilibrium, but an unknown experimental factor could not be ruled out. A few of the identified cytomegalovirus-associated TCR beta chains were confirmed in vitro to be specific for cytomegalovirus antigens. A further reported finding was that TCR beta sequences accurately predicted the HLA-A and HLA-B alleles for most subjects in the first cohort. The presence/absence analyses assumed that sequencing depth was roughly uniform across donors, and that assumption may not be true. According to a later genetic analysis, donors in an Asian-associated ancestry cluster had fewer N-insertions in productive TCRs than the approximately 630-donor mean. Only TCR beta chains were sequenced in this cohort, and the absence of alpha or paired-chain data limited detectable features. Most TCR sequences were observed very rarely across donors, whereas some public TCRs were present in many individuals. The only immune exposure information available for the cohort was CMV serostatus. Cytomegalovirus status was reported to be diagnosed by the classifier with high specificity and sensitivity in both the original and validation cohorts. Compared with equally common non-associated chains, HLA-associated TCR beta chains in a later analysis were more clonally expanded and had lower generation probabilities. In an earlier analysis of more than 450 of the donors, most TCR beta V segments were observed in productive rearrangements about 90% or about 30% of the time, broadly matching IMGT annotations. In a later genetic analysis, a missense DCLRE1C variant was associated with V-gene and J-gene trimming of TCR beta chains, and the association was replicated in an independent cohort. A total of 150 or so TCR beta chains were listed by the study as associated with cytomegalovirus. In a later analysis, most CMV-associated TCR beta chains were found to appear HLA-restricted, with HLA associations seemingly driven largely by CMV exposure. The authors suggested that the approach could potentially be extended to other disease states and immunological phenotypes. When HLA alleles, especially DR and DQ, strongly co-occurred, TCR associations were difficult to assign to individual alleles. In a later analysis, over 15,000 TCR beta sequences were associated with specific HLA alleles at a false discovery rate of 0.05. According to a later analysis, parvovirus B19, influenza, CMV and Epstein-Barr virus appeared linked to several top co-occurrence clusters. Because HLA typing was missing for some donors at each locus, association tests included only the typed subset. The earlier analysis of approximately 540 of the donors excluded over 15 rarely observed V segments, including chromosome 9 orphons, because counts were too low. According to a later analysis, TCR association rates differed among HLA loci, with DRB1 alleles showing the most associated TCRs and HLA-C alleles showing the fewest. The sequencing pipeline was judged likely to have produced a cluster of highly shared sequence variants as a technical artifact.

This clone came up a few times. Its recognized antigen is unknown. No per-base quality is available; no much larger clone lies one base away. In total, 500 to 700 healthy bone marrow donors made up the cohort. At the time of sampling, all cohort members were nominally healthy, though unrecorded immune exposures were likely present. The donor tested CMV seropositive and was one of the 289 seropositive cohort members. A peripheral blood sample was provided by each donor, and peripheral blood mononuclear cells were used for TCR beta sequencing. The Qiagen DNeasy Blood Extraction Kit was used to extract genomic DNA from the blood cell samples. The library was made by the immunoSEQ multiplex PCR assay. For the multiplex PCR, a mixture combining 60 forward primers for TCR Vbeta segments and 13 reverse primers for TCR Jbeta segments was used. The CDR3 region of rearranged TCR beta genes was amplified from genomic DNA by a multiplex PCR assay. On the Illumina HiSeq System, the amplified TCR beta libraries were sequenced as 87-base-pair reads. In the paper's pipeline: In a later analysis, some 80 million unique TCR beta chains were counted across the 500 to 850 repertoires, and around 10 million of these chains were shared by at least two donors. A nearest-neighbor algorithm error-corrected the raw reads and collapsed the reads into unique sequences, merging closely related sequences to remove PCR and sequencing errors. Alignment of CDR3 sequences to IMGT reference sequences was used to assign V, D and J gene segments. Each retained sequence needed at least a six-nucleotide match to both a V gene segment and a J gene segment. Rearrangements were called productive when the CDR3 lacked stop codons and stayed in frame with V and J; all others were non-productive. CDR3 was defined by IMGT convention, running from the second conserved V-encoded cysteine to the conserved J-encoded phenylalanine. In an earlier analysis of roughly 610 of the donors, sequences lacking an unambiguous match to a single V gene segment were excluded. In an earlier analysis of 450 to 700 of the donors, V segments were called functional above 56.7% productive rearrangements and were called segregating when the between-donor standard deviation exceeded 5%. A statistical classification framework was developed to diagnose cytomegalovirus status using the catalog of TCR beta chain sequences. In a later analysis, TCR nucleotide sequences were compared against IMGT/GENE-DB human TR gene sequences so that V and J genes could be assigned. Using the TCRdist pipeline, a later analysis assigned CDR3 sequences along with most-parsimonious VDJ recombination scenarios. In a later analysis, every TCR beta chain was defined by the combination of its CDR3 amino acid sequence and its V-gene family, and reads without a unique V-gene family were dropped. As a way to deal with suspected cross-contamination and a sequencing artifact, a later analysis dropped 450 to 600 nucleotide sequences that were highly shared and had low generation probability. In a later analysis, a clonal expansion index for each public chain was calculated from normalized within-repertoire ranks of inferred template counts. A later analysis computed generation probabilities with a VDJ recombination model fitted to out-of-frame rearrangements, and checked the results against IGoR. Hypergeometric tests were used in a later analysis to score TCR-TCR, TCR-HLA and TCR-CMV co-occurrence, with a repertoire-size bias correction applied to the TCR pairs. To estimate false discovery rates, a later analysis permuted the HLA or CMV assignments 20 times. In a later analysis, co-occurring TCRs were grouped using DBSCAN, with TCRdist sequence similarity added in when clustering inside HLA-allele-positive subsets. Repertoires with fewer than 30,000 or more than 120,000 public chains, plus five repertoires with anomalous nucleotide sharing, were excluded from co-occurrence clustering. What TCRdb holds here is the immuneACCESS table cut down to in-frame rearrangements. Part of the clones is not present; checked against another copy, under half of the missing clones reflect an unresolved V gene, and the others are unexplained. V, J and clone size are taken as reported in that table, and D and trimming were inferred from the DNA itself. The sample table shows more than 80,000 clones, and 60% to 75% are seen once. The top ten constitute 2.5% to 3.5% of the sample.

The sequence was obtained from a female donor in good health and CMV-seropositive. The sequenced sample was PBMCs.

The base sequence is TGTGCCAGCAGCCGCGCCCCGGCAGCGAAGCTTTTCTTT. Translated, this is CASSRAPAAKLFF. The sequence is built from TRBV7-9 and TRBJ1-1; the D gene is not confidently resolved. The germline V gene (reference sequence) yields SEHNR for CDR1 and FQNEAQ for CDR2. The CDR3 starts with the cysteine, ends with the phenylalanine, and has 13 residues. The entry retains the CDR3 DNA only, 39 bases that are in frame from base 1. The trim is 5 bases for V and 13 bases for J, with a gap of 20 bases between the germline ends.